This T cell receptor (beta chain) derives from a study of cytomegalovirus exposure and HLA in healthy donors. General study findings and limits: The sole available immune exposure information was CMV serostatus. The authors later linked a missense DCLRE1C variant to TCR beta V- and J-gene trimming.

Primers: 60 Vbeta forward and 13 Jbeta reverse. Profiling relied on immunoSEQ multiplex PCR, and the TCRdb table lists in-frame clones only, not all of them. The sample lists 150,000 or so clones, 71% seen once, with around 1.5% in the top ten. Though nominally healthy at sampling, donors likely had unrecorded immune exposures. Germline V lookup: CDR1 SEHNR, CDR2 FQNEAQ (reference sequence). V lost 5 bases and J lost 7, with 14 bases in between. This CDR3 spans 14 amino acids. Concerning this clone: Its target is unknown.

Sequenced: PBMCs. J is TRBJ1-4 and V is TRBV7-9; no clear D gene. This clonotype was obtained from a girl under 18 in good health and CMV-seronegative. The CDR3 region is CASSLAIHSEKLFF. The DNA of the CDR3 is TGTGCCAGCAGCCTCGCCATCCACAGTGAAAAACTGTTTTTT.